Each of the 25 T cell receptor beta chains below was sequenced from the same sample in a study of T cells in Graves' hyperthyroidism and ophthalmopathy. Amplification of TCR beta CDR3 regions was performed using RNA transcripts as template. RT-PCR in the first round (using the HTBI primer set) targeted the TCR CDR3. TCRdb called the multiplex PCR reads again in MiXCR, with one record for every CDR3 protein. The table shows 95,000 to 110,000 distinct CDR3 sequences, with roughly 50% occurring only once. Sequenced sample: blood. The receptors shown here come from a man in his forties or fifties with Graves' hyperthyroidism.

This chain joins TRBV20-1 and TRBJ2-2; D could derive from TRBD1 or TRBD2 (5 bases each). Germline CDR1 is DFQATT and CDR2 is SNEGSKA (reference sequence). Between the trimmed V and J ends, which lost 3 bases and 7 bases, there was a span of 6 bases. This CDR3 spans 11 amino acids. The CDR3 bases are TGCAGTGCTAGGGGGGTCGGGGAGCTGTTTTTT. Translation gives CSARGVGELFF.

In its sample, this clonotype was seen a few times. The CDR3 DNA sequence: TGCAGTGCTAGGGGGGTTAGCGGGTGGAACTCCTACGAGCTGTTTTTT. Protein sequence: CSARGVSGWNSYELFF. V and J are TRBV20-1 and TRBJ2-2; 7 nucleotides line up with TRBD2. The V and J ends lost 3 bases and 11 bases, in that order; junction bases with no gene match: 18. CDR3 length equals 16 residues. CDR1 and CDR2 (germline): DFQATT, SNEGSKA (reference sequence).

Remarks on this clonotype: A read error is possible here, since a much larger clone lies one base away. This chain joins TRBV12-5 and TRBJ1-3, with 7 bases lining up with TRBD1. With V trimmed by 11 bases and J by 3 bases, 13 bases remained unmatched. This CDR3 has 15 residues. CDR1 is LGHNT, CDR2 FRNRAP, per germline. CDR3 region: CASGGDRAHGNTIYF. The CDR3 DNA follows: TGTGCTTCCGGTGGCGACAGGGCGCATGGAAACACCATATATTTT.

Notes on this clonotype: Without the conserved terminal phenylalanine or tryptophan, this CDR3 likely stems from a read error. The chain is built from TRBV2 and TRBJ1-2; TRBD1 matches 9 bases. Per the germline V gene, CDR1 is SNHLY and CDR2 is FYNNEI. J was trimmed by 7 bases and V by 6 bases; bases with no gene match: 3. The CDR3 is made up of 12 amino acids. CDR3 DNA sequence: TGTGCCAGCAGCAAGGACAGGGGTGGCTACACCCTC. Protein sequence: CASSKDRGGYTL.

In the case of this clonotype: A read error may produce the germline difference seen at one junction end. The chain is built from TRBV10-1 and TRBJ2-1, with TRBD2 matching over 8 bases. Germline lookup yields CDR1 WNHNN and CDR2 SYGVQD (reference sequence). The CDR3 loop spans 15 amino acids. The CDR3, as DNA: TGTGCCAGCAGTCAGGGACTAGGCAACGTCCATGAGCAGCTCTTC. Its protein is CASSQGLGNVHEQLF.

This clonotype was observed many times. The chain has TRBV4-2 and TRBJ2-2; 9 bases line up with TRBD1. The CDR3 extends over 14 amino acids. V was pared by 4 bases and J by 7 bases, with 4 bases of the junction left unmatched. The germline gives CDR1 LGHNA, CDR2 YNFKEQ. CDR3 nucleotides: TGTGCCAGCAGCCGTACAGGGGGCATCGGGGAGCTGTTTTTT. It yields the protein CASSRTGGIGELFF.

The genes are TRBV6-6 and TRBJ1-3; no reliable D call. Deletions cut 5 bases from V and 0 bases from J, with 8 bases between. The CDR3 is 14 residues long. Per the germline V gene, CDR1 is MNHNY and CDR2 is SVGAGI (reference sequence). CDR3 in DNA: TGTGCCAGCAGTAAAGGGAACTCTGGAAACACCATATATTTT. Residues: CASSKGNSGNTIYF.

The rearrangement uses TRBV24-1 and TRBJ1-1; 7 nucleotides agree with TRBD1. Germline V gene data show CDR1 as KGHDR and CDR2 as SFDVKD. After removal of 5 bases from V and 8 bases from J, the junction contained 4 bases not matched to a gene. The CDR3 sequence is 12 residues long. The CDR3 loop reads CATSGGGQEAFF. The CDR3 bases are TGTGCCACCAGTGGAGGGGGACAGGAAGCTTTCTTT.

This clonotype came up many times. The CDR3 loop reads CASTRGGAHTEAFF. CDR3 sequence (DNA): TGTGCCAGCACTCGAGGGGGCGCCCACACTGAAGCTTTCTTT. The chain couples TRBV9 to TRBJ1-1; 7 bases line up with TRBD1. The CDR3 is 14 amino acids. Germline V lookup: CDR1 SGDLS, CDR2 YYNGEE. V lost 6 bases and J lost 3; bases outside the gene matches: 8.

The chain employs TRBV15 and TRBJ1-4; 7 nucleotides line up with TRBD1. With V trimmed by 3 bases and J by 5 bases, 6 bases remained unmatched. Germline values: CDR1 LNHNV, CDR2 YYDKDF (reference sequence). The CDR3 has 15 amino acids. The CDR3, as DNA: TGTGCCACCAGCAGGGGGACAGTCCTCAATGAAAAACTGTTTTTT. It is translated as CATSRGTVLNEKLFF.

This clonotype was seen at least ten times. Its ends do not fully match the called genes, so a read error is possible. The chain recombines TRBV7-9 with TRBJ2-1; D possibly corresponds to TRBD2 (6 bases). The length of the CDR3 is 15 residues. Germline assignment: CDR1 SEHNR and CDR2 FQNEAQ (reference sequence). CDR3 sequence reads: CASSLALASYNGQFF. CDR3 nucleotides: TGTGCCAGCAGCTTAGCACTAGCTAGCTACAATGGGCAGTTCTTC.

This clonotype has a count of ten or more. The rearrangement links TRBV2 to TRBJ2-7; D possibly matches TRBD1 or TRBD2 (5 bases each). The CDR3 is made up of 13 amino acids. Trimming removed 9 bases at V and 0 bases at J, with 12 bases between. The V gene's germline CDR1 is SNHLY and CDR2 FYNNEI. CDR3 amino acids: CARGTSSSYEQYF. The CDR3 coding sequence is TGTGCCAGAGGGACGTCCAGCTCCTACGAGCAGTACTTC.

Many counts were recorded for this clonotype. The chain joins TRBV11-2 to TRBJ2-1; 7 bases are shared with TRBD2. In germline, CDR1 is SGHAT, CDR2 FQNNGV. The CDR3 has 16 amino acids. The ends lost 4 bases at V and 4 bases at J; junction bases unmatched: 10. DNA for the CDR3: TGTGCCAGCAGCTCCCCGGCGGGAGTTATATACAATGAGCAGTTCTTC. Encoded protein: CASSSPAGVIYNEQFF.

There are many counts of this clonotype. The rearrangement links TRBV11-3 to TRBJ2-3; TRBD2 is a possible D gene (5 bases). V lost 1 base, J lost 0 bases, and 11 bases lay in between. Germline lookup yields CDR1 SGHNT and CDR2 YENEEA. The CDR3 runs to 16 residues. The CDR3: CASSLVGRGSTDTQYF. CDR3 nucleotide sequence: TGTGCCAGCAGCTTAGTAGGCCGCGGGAGCACAGATACGCAGTATTTT.

The V call is TRBV24-1, the J call TRBJ2-3, with 11 bases lining up with TRBD2. V was clipped by 4 bases and J by 4 bases; unmatched bases: 6. CDR1 KGHDR and CDR2 SFDVKD come from the germline V gene. CDR3 size: 16 residues. The DNA for the CDR3 is TGTGCCACCAGTGAGCCACTAGCGGGAGAAGCAGATACGCAGTATTTT. Its translation is CATSEPLAGEADTQYF.

The chain uses TRBV12-5 and TRBJ2-2; D possibly corresponds to TRBD1 (7 bases). Trimming shortened V by 1 base and J by 4 bases, and 13 bases separated the two germline ends. CDR1 LGHNT and CDR2 FRNRAP come from the germline V gene. This CDR3 contains 16 residues. The chain's CDR3 is CASGLGNRGGTGELFF. Written as DNA, the CDR3 is TGTGCTAGTGGTTTGGGAAACAGGGGAGGCACCGGGGAGCTGTTTTTT. The entire variable domain, with the rest obtained from reference TRBV12-5 and TRBJ2-2, is as follows: DARVTQTPRHKVTEMGQEVTMRCQPILGHNTVFWYRQTMMQGLELLAYFRNRAPLDDSGMPKDRFSAEMPDATLATLKIQPSEPRDSAVYFCASGLGNRGGTGELFFGEGSRLTVL.

This clonotype has a count of ten or more. This rearrangement joins TRBV4-2 to TRBJ1-6, with D unresolved. The germline CDR1 and CDR2 sequences are LGHNA and YNFKEQ. The CDR3 runs 13 residues. V was trimmed by 3 bases and J by 8 bases, leaving 8 bases between them. The CDR3 reads CASSQGIHSPLHF. DNA of the CDR3: TGTGCCAGCAGCCAGGGTATTCATTCACCCCTCCACTTT.

The rearrangement links TRBV2 to TRBJ2-7; D may match TRBD1 or TRBD2 (5 bases each). CDR1 and CDR2 (germline): SNHLY, FYNNEI. The CDR3 runs to 14 residues. Trimming cost V 6 bases and J 1 base, with 13 bases left between them. CDR3 sequence reads: CASRDRGYSYEQYF. Written as DNA, the CDR3 is TGTGCCAGCAGAGATCGGGGCTATTCCTACGAGCAGTACTTC.

In the case of this clonotype: A much larger clone differs by one base, so this may be a read error. The chain combines TRBV12-3 or TRBV12-4 with TRBJ1-5, with D maybe TRBD1 (6 bases). The CDR3 extends over 16 amino acids. The CDR3 sequence is CASSESHNNRVQPQRF. The CDR3, as DNA: TGTGCCAGCAGTGAATCGCATAATAACAGGGTACAGCCCCAGCGTTTT.

This clonotype has at least ten counts. This chain connects TRBV24-1 to TRBJ1-2; D gene uncertain. The V gene lost 0 bases and the J gene lost 2 bases, with 6 bases spanning the gap. Germline V gene lookup returns CDR1 KGHDR and CDR2 SFDVKD. This CDR3 is built from 14 residues. The CDR3 sequence is CATSDLRKNYGYTF. The CDR3 DNA sequence: TGTGCCACCAGTGATTTGCGAAAGAACTATGGCTACACCTTC.

This clonotype came up many times. This chain links TRBV20-1 with TRBJ2-5; 13 nucleotides agree with TRBD2. V trimming: 4 bases; J trimming: 5 bases; junction bases outside the gene matches: 10. This CDR3 spans 16 amino acids. In germline, CDR1 is DFQATT, CDR2 SNEGSKA (reference sequence). The CDR3 nucleotides read TGCAGTGCTAACAAACTAGCGGGGGGGCCTGGGGAGACCCAGTACTTC. Its protein product is CSANKLAGGPGETQYF.

At least ten counts were recorded for this clonotype. The chain couples TRBV28 to TRBJ2-1; 9 positions agree with TRBD1. Trimming at V came to 8 bases and at J to 9 bases, leaving 5 bases not matched to a gene. CDR1 is MDHEN, CDR2 SYDVKM, per germline. The CDR3 covers 12 residues. The DNA for the CDR3 is TGTGCCAGCGGACAGGGGAGCGGTGAGCAGTTCTTC. Protein sequence: CASGQGSGEQFF.

With respect to this clonotype: Germline and junction disagree at one end, which may indicate a read error. This sequence joins TRBV5-4 and TRBJ2-2; the D gene is possibly TRBD1 (5 bases). CDR1 is SGHNT, CDR2 YYREEE, per germline (reference sequence). The CDR3 is 15 amino acids. DNA of the CDR3: TGTGCCGGCAGCCAATTAAGACAGATCACCGGGGAGCTGTTTTTT. Translating it yields CAGSQLRQITGELFF.

The genes are TRBV7-2 and TRBJ2-7; TRBD2 aligns across 13 bases. The CDR3 is made up of 19 amino acids. Germline V lookup: CDR1 SGHTA, CDR2 FQGNSA. The V segment lost 6 bases and the J segment 1 base; nucleotides outside the gene matches: 15. CDR3 coding DNA: TGTGCCAGCAGTTCCCTCAGGACTAGCGGGGGCCGCCAATCCTACGAGCAGTACGTC. It specifies CASSSLRTSGGRQSYEQYV.

The chain uses TRBV10-3 and TRBJ2-2; no definite D call. V was shortened by 0 bases and J by 7 bases, with 15 bases between the two germline ends. The V gene's germline CDR1 is ENHRY and CDR2 SYGVKD. The CDR3 totals 16 residues. In DNA form, the CDR3 reads TGTGCCATCAGTGAGTCGGGCCTTACACAGAACGGGGAGCTGTTTTTT. Translating gives CAISESGLTQNGELFF.